This entry features one T cell receptor beta chain sequence. The antigen is undetermined. With a much larger clone just one base away, this may be a read error. The source of the sample is a study of human T cells and chemical hapten exposure. On the study more broadly: From small differences in pooled library volume came most of the variation in per-sample TCR yields. Findings of the study overall: Once DPC sensitization occurred, TCRs above 1 in 1000 frequency showed no change.

Total RNA was extracted from unfractionated whole blood. Germline CDR1 MNHNS, CDR2 SASEGT. The CDR3 has 17 amino acids. It was the library that attached unique molecular identifiers to individual cDNA molecules. Under the authors' procedure: Sample TCR counts, which ranged from roughly 20,000 to 750,000, had a median of 95,638. TCRdb reprocessed the 5' RACE reads via MiXCR and lists one record per CDR3 protein. The V and J calls and clone size come from TCRdb's table, not from the authors' own analysis. The sample has under 150,000 distinct CDR3 sequences; 15% to 20% are singletons. The clonotype comes from a human donor in good health. V gene TRBV6-1 combines with J gene TRBJ2-3, with 9 positions matching TRBD2. The CDR3 sequence: CASSDFSEGTSTDTHYF. The CDR3 DNA sequence: TGTGCCAGCAGTGACTTCTCCGAGGGGACTAGCACAGATACGCATTATTTT.